The clone carrying this T cell receptor beta chain was seen only a few times. The sample is drawn from a study of cytomegalovirus exposure and HLA in healthy donors. The CDR3 spans 12 residues. From germline, CDR1 is MNHEY and CDR2 SVGAGI. The V and J ends lost 6 bases and 6 bases, in that order; junction bases with no gene match: 4. PCR amplification relied on 60 Vbeta primers (plus 13 Jbeta primers). Only in-frame clones appear in the TCRdb table, and some are missing; sequencing was by immunoSEQ multiplex PCR. The top ten hold approximately 14% of the sample, which has over 65,000 clones, 75% to 85% seen once.

The chain uses TRBV6-5 and TRBJ1-2; 7 positions match TRBD1. Sequencing was carried out using PBMCs. This sequence was found in a woman between 40 and 55 years old in good health and CMV-seropositive. This CDR3 reads CASSQGVDGYTF. CDR3 DNA sequence: TGTGCCAGCAGCCAGGGGGTGGATGGCTACACCTTC.